Following are 12 T cell receptor beta chains from one sample sequenced in a study of cytomegalovirus exposure and HLA in healthy donors. Primers included in the PCR were 60 Vbeta and 13 Jbeta primers. Clones were sequenced by immunoSEQ multiplex PCR, and TCRdb holds only the in-frame ones, with some missing. The sample carries about 98,000 clones, approximately 79% recorded once. The sequencing sample was made of PBMCs. These receptors were obtained from a male donor in good health and CMV-seronegative.

The rearrangement joins TRBV25-1 to TRBJ1-1, with a tentative D call TRBD1 (5 bases). Trimming stripped 1 base from V and 1 base from J, with 7 bases between. The CDR3 runs 14 residues. From germline, CDR1 is MGHDK and CDR2 SYGVNS. CDR3 protein: CASSEWGQNTEAFF. Here the CDR3 DNA reads TGTGCCAGCAGTGAATGGGGCCAGAACACTGAAGCTTTCTTT.

The chain employs TRBV5-6 and TRBJ1-2; 7 bases fit TRBD1. This CDR3 spans 15 amino acids. The germline V gene encodes CDR1 SGHDT and CDR2 YYEEEE. With V trimmed by 0 bases and J by 5 bases, 7 bases remained unmatched. This CDR3 is CASSLDLGQTYGYTF. In nucleotides, the CDR3 is TGTGCCAGCAGCTTGGACTTGGGACAGACATATGGCTACACCTTC.

This chain connects TRBV5-4 to TRBJ2-7; D possibly corresponds to TRBD2 (5 bases). CDR3 length: 14 amino acids. Trimming removed 1 base at V and 6 bases at J, with 14 bases between. Germline V gene data show CDR1 as SGHNT and CDR2 as YYREEE (reference sequence). The CDR3 region is CASSLWAARGEQYF. CDR3 DNA: TGTGCCAGCAGCTTGTGGGCAGCCCGGGGCGAGCAGTACTTC. Full variable domain (rest looked up from reference TRBV5-4 and TRBJ2-7): ETGVTQSPTHLIKTRGQQVTLRCSSQSGHNTVSWYQQALGQGPQFIFQYYREEENGRGNFPPRFSGLQFPNYSSELNVNALELDDSALYLCASSLWAARGEQYFGPGTRLTVT.

This clone was seen a handful of times. J is TRBJ2-3 and V is TRBV2; TRBD1 matches at 8 bases. The V gene's germline CDR1 is SNHLY and CDR2 FYNNEI. The CDR3 consists of 13 residues. J gave up 8 bases and V 6 bases, and 7 bases lay outside the gene matches. The CDR3 region has the DNA TGTGCCAGCAGAGACAGGGGTCGGAGTACGCAGTATTTT. Residues: CASRDRGRSTQYF.

This clone was picked up one time. The V and J genes are TRBV5-4 and TRBJ2-7, with 13 bases matching TRBD2. Germline loops: CDR1 SGHNT, CDR2 YYREEE (reference sequence). J lost 3 bases, V lost 2 bases, and 11 bases had no gene match. The CDR3 extends over 18 amino acids. The CDR3 protein is CASSLRLAGGRRSYEQYF. The CDR3 DNA reads as TGTGCCAGCAGCTTAAGACTAGCGGGAGGCCGACGGAGCTACGAGCAGTACTTC.

This clone occurred once. The rearrangement links TRBV29-1 to TRBJ2-5; 10 nucleotides align to TRBD2. Trimming cost V 6 bases and J 2 bases; bases outside gene matches: 9. Germline V gene data show CDR1 as SQVTM and CDR2 as ANQGSEA. This CDR3 has 15 residues. The DNA for the CDR3 is TGCAGCGTGGAGCGGGAGGGAATTATTCAAGAGACCCAGTACTTC. As protein: CSVEREGIIQETQYF.

The chain uses TRBV19 and TRBJ2-3; 10 positions agree with TRBD2. Germline loops: CDR1 LNHDA, CDR2 SQIVND (reference sequence). V gave up 1 base and J gave up 1 base; unmatched junction bases: 5. The CDR3 runs to 17 residues. This CDR3 is CASSIGLAGAGTDTQYF. In DNA form, the CDR3 reads TGTGCCAGTAGTATAGGTCTAGCGGGAGCCGGCACAGATACGCAGTATTTT.

The rearrangement joins TRBV7-6 to TRBJ2-1; 8 nucleotides align to TRBD2. J lost 2 bases, V lost 1 base, and 13 bases had no gene match. The CDR3 totals 19 residues. Germline CDR1 is SGHVS and CDR2 is FNYEAQ. The CDR3 protein is CASSLVTGSGSGPYNEQFF. The CDR3 nucleotides read TGTGCCAGCAGCTTAGTCACAGGGAGCGGGAGTGGCCCCTACAATGAGCAGTTCTTC.

This sequence joins TRBV7-9 and TRBJ2-1; 10 bases are shared with TRBD2. The CDR3 totals 15 residues. V was pared by 5 bases and J by 2 bases, with 3 bases of the junction left unmatched. In germline, CDR1 is SEHNR, CDR2 FQNEAQ (reference sequence). The CDR3 nucleotides are TGTGCCAGCAGCGGACTAGCGGAGGCCTACAATGAGCAGTTCTTC. Its translation: CASSGLAEAYNEQFF.

The chain has TRBV29-1 and TRBJ2-3, with a weak D call TRBD2 (5 bases). The germline gives CDR1 SQVTM, CDR2 ANQGSEA. V lost 7 bases, J lost 4 bases, and 21 bases lay in between. The CDR3 loop spans 15 amino acids. This CDR3 reads CSAVPVRGKADTQYF. DNA of the CDR3: TGCAGCGCGGTCCCGGTTCGGGGAAAGGCAGATACGCAGTATTTT.

The rearrangement links TRBV27 to TRBJ2-6; TRBD1 matches at 7 bases. The trim removed 2 bases at V and 1 base at J, leaving 11 bases unmatched. Looked up from germline, CDR1 is MNHEY and CDR2 is SMNVEV (reference sequence). The CDR3 sequence is 19 residues long. CDR3 loop: CASSLRPLQGESGANVLTF. The CDR3, as DNA: TGTGCCAGCAGTTTACGCCCCCTCCAGGGGGAGTCTGGGGCCAACGTCCTGACTTTC. The complete variable domain, with remaining parts taken from reference TRBV27 and TRBJ2-6, reads EAQVTQNPRYLITVTGKKLTVTCSQNMNHEYMSWYRQDPGLGLRQIYYSMNVEVTDKGDVPEGYKVSRKEKRNFPLILESPSPNQTSLYFCASSLRPLQGESGANVLTFGAGSRLTVL.

This clone was recorded a few times. This chain uses TRBV19 with TRBJ2-1; tentatively, D is TRBD1 (6 bases). The CDR3 is 14 amino acids. The V and J ends lost 3 bases and 8 bases respectively, with 14 bases between them. CDR1 and CDR2 (germline): LNHDA, SQIVND (reference sequence). The CDR3 DNA is TGTGCCAGTAGTATTAGGACAGTAAATCATGAGCAGTTCTTC. Residues: CASSIRTVNHEQFF.